The 5 T cell receptor beta chains below all came from one sample that was sequenced in a study of shared clonotypes between healthy human individuals. TCRdb's copy holds only in-frame clones and misses some; the assay was immunoSEQ multiplex PCR. The data show about 690,000 clones, around 90% seen once. Sample: memory CD8+ T cells from PBMCs. Specified subset: CD45RO+ cells pooled with CCR7-negative TemRA cells. The receptors were sampled from a man younger than 30 in good health. Some clones in this sample may be carry-over from other donors' samples.

This chain links TRBV27 with TRBJ2-1; 7 positions match TRBD1. With 8 bases clipped from V and 1 base from J, the junction kept 5 bases outside the gene matches. This CDR3 has 14 amino acids. Germline V gene sequence: CDR1 MNHEY, CDR2 SMNVEV (reference sequence). CDR3 residues: CASRDRESYNEQFF. The CDR3 DNA follows: TGTGCCAGCCGAGACAGGGAGTCCTACAATGAGCAGTTCTTC.

The V call is TRBV7-9, the J call TRBJ2-1; TRBD2 is a possible D gene (6 bases). The germline gives CDR1 SEHNR, CDR2 FQNEAQ (reference sequence). This CDR3 region has 18 residues. Trimming removed 5 bases at V and 5 bases at J, with 25 bases between. The CDR3 here is CASSLELPRRAFNNEQFF. The CDR3 nucleotides are TGTGCCAGCAGCCTCGAGTTACCAAGGAGGGCCTTTAACAATGAGCAGTTCTTC.

The chain recombines TRBV7-6 with TRBJ2-3; 10 nucleotides line up with TRBD2. The CDR3 runs to 17 residues. After removal of 4 bases from V and 10 bases from J, the junction contained 17 bases not matched to a gene. From germline, CDR1 is SGHVS and CDR2 FNYEAQ. The CDR3 loop is CASSSGPAGGPSSPQYF. CDR3 in DNA: TGTGCCAGCAGCTCGGGGCCAGCGGGAGGGCCTAGTTCCCCGCAGTATTTT.

This sequence joins TRBV5-6 and TRBJ1-5, with no clear D. Germline-derived CDR1 and CDR2 are SGHDT and YYEEEE. The CDR3 has 14 amino acids. V lost 4 bases, J lost 7 bases, and 15 bases lay in between. The CDR3 sequence: CASSRVEGGQPQHF. The CDR3 DNA reads as TGTGCCAGCAGCCGGGTGGAGGGCGGGCAGCCCCAGCATTTT.

The V call is TRBV6-6, the J call TRBJ2-5; 9 positions agree with TRBD1. The germline V gene has CDR1 MNHNY and CDR2 SVGAGI (reference sequence). J lost 2 bases, V lost 7 bases, and 5 bases had no gene match. The CDR3 covers 14 residues. Here the CDR3 reads CASTGQGSQETQYF. The CDR3 region has the DNA TGTGCCAGCACTGGACAGGGGTCACAAGAGACCCAGTACTTC.